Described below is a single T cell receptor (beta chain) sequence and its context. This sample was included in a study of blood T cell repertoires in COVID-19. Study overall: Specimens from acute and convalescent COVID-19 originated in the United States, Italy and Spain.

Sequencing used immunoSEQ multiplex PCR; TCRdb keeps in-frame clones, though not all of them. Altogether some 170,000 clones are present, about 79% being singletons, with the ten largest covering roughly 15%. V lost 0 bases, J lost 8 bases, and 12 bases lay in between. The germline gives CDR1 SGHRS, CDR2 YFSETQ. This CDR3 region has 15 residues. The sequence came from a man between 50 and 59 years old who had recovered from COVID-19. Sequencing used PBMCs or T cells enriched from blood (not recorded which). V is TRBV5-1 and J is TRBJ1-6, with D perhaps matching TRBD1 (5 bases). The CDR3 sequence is CASSLEQGGDSPLHF. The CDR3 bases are TGCGCCAGCAGCTTGGAGCAGGGTGGGGATTCACCCCTCCACTTT.